These 11 T cell receptor beta chains came from one sample sequenced in a study of cytomegalovirus exposure and HLA in healthy donors. The data were produced by immunoSEQ multiplex PCR, yet TCRdb's version contains in-frame clones alone and is incomplete. The sample consists of a few hundred thousand clones, roughly 89% of them appearing once. Input material: PBMCs. These receptors came from a woman aged 18-30 years in good health and CMV-seronegative.

This chain joins TRBV7-7 and TRBJ2-3; 8 bases fit TRBD2. The V segment lost 5 bases and the J segment 1 base; nucleotides outside the gene matches: 5. CDR1 and CDR2 from the germline V gene are SSHAT and FNYEAQ (reference sequence). This CDR3 has 15 amino acids. For the CDR3, the DNA is TGTGCCAGCAGCCAGGAAGCGGGAGGCACAGATACGCAGTATTTT. This codes for CASSQEAGGTDTQYF.

The chain joins TRBV5-1 to TRBJ1-1, with D possibly being TRBD1 (5 bases). Germline V gives CDR1 SGHRS, CDR2 YFSETQ. The CDR3 contains 13 residues. V shed 5 bases and J shed 1 base, with 9 bases lying between them. The CDR3 DNA reads TGCGCCAGCAGGTCGACAGAGAACACTGAAGCTTTCTTT. Translating gives CASRSTENTEAFF.

CDR3 coding DNA: TGTGCCAGCAATGGAGGTATGAACACTGAAGCTTTCTTT. Translation: CASNGGMNTEAFF. The chain combines TRBV7-9 with TRBJ1-1; D is unresolved. The length of the CDR3 is 13 residues. Between the trimmed V and J ends, which lost 7 bases and 0 bases, there was a span of 9 bases. Germline V gene sequence: CDR1 SEHNR, CDR2 FQNEAQ (reference sequence).

The chain uses TRBV28 and TRBJ2-3, with TRBD2 matching 12 bases. There are 15 residues in the CDR3. V was pared by 7 bases and J by 5 bases, with 7 bases of the junction left unmatched. Germline V gene sequence: CDR1 MDHEN, CDR2 SYDVKM. As DNA, the CDR3 is TGTGCCAGCATATCTAGCGGGGGGGGAGTAGATACGCAGTATTTT. Encoded protein: CASISSGGGVDTQYF.

J is TRBJ1-6 and V is TRBV5-4; D remains unclear. Trimming shortened V by 7 bases and J by 3 bases, and 8 bases separated the two germline ends. This CDR3 is built from 13 residues. CDR1 and CDR2 from the germline V gene are SGHNT and YYREEE (reference sequence). The CDR3 spells CASGDIYNSPLHF. The DNA of the CDR3 is TGTGCCAGCGGAGATATCTATAATTCACCCCTCCACTTT.

The chain carries TRBV27 and TRBJ2-1; no firm D call. The germline CDR1 and CDR2 sequences are MNHEY and SMNVEV (reference sequence). Trimming removed 3 bases from V and 9 bases from J, with 9 bases in between. This CDR3 region has 12 residues. In DNA, the CDR3 is TGTGCCAGCAGTTTGAGTCGAAGTGAGCAGTTCTTC. Protein product: CASSLSRSEQFF.

The gene calls are TRBV6-1 and TRBJ1-1; tentatively, D is TRBD1 (6 bases). Trimming left V 7 bases short and J 4 bases short, with 13 bases between. CDR1 and CDR2 (germline): MNHNS, SASEGT. The CDR3 totals 13 residues. The CDR3 loop is CASILQGITEAFF. As DNA, the CDR3 is TGTGCCAGCATACTGCAGGGGATCACTGAAGCTTTCTTT.

The V gene is TRBV6-4, the J gene TRBJ2-2, with D perhaps matching TRBD2 (5 bases). The germline V gene encodes CDR1 MRHNA and CDR2 SNTAGT. Trimming stripped 5 bases from V and 2 bases from J, with 18 bases between. CDR3 size: 17 residues. As DNA, the CDR3 is TGTGCCAGCAGTCGAGGTCCTACTAGGGTTAACACCGGGGAGCTGTTTTTT. This sequence encodes CASSRGPTRVNTGELFF.

V usage is TRBV27 and J usage is TRBJ2-7, with D tentatively TRBD2 (8 bases). This CDR3 region has 14 residues. Germline CDR1 reads MNHEY; CDR2 reads SMNVEV (reference sequence). CDR3 in DNA: TGTGTCAGCAGTTTACGGGAGGGGGCTAGGGAGCAGTACGTC. This codes for CVSSLREGAREQYV.

This chain uses TRBV27 with TRBJ1-5; the match to TRBD1 covers 7 bases. J lost 0 bases, V lost 9 bases, and 8 bases had no gene match. The CDR3 is 15 residues long. The germline CDR1 and CDR2 sequences are MNHEY and SMNVEV (reference sequence). The CDR3 spells CASGIQGYSNQPQHF. The CDR3 region has the DNA TGTGCCAGTGGGATACAGGGGTATAGCAATCAGCCCCAGCATTTT.

This chain joins TRBV25-1 and TRBJ1-1; D gene unclear. Germline CDR1 MGHDK, CDR2 SYGVNS. The CDR3 totals 17 residues. The ends were cut back, 2 bases at V and 1 base at J, with 17 bases in the middle. This CDR3 is CASSEETGSRWNTEAFF. The CDR3 nucleotides read TGTGCCAGCAGTGAAGAGACGGGGTCTCGCTGGAACACTGAAGCTTTCTTT.